This T cell receptor (beta chain) stems from a study of response to subunit inactivated influenza vaccine. TCRdb reprocessed the RT-PCR reads with MiXCR, giving one entry per CDR3 protein. The sample consists of around 480,000 distinct CDR3 sequences, 9.5% to 13% of them appearing once. CDR3 length: 15 residues. Germline CDR1 LGHDT, CDR2 YNNKEL (reference sequence). V gave up 0 bases and J gave up 4 bases, with 12 bases separating them. The receptor was derived from a man aged 45-60 years who received an inactivated influenza vaccine. This chain links TRBV3-1 with TRBJ1-1, with D perhaps matching TRBD1 (6 bases). Sequencing was performed on PBMCs from blood, taken about 40 days after vaccination. For the CDR3, the DNA is TGTGCCAGCAGCCAAGATTCGGCAGGGGCCACTGAAGCTTTCTTT. The encoded protein is CASSQDSAGATEAFF.